Presented here are 28 T cell receptor beta chains from one specimen sequenced in a study of CXCR3-negative and CXCR3-positive naive CD8 T cells. The libraries of TRB cDNA were prepared using 5' RACE with UMI labels. Reanalyzing the 5' RACE reads, TCRdb keeps one entry per CDR3 protein, without DNA. Recorded for this sample: 80,000 to 95,000 distinct CDR3 sequences. The material sequenced was naive CXCR3- CD8+ T cells from blood. The sample's subset: CD45RO-CCR7+CD27+CD95- naive CD8+ T cells lacking CXCR3 (TNR3-). These receptors were obtained from a human donor in good health. Some clones in this sample may be carry-over from other donors' samples.

The chain links TRBV9 to TRBJ1-2; TCRdb outputs TRBD1, but without DNA this stays unchecked. CDR1 and CDR2 from the germline V gene are SGDLS and YYNGEE. The CDR3 length is 14 residues. The CDR3: CASSGTTGVVGYTF.

This rearrangement joins TRBV5-1 to TRBJ2-7; TCRdb returns TRBD1, unconfirmable since there is no DNA. The CDR3 consists of 16 residues. Germline assignment: CDR1 SGHRS and CDR2 YFSETQ. The CDR3 loop reads CASSSPRDRDSYEQYF.

The chain is built from TRBV7-9 and TRBJ1-5; TCRdb picks TRBD1, but there is no DNA to check that call. Germline-derived CDR1 and CDR2 are SEHNR and FQNEAQ (reference sequence). This CDR3 is built from 17 residues. The CDR3: CASSSGVQGWSNQPQHF.

The gene calls are TRBV7-9 and TRBJ2-7; without DNA, the TCRdb call of TRBD1 cannot be checked. The CDR3 length is 15 residues. Germline-derived CDR1 and CDR2 are SEHNR and FQNEAQ (reference sequence). This CDR3 reads CASSPQTGLLYEQYF. The full variable domain, completed using reference TRBV7-9 and TRBJ2-7, is DTGVSQNPRHKITKRGQNVTFRCDPISEHNRLYWYRQTLGQGPEFLTYFQNEAQLEKSRLLSDRFSAERPKGSFSTLEIQRTEQGDSAMYLCASSPQTGLLYEQYFGPGTRLTVT.

The chain recombines TRBV9 with TRBJ2-2. Germline V gives CDR1 SGDLS, CDR2 YYNGEE. The CDR3 is made up of 16 amino acids. The CDR3 loop is CASSVGEILHTGELFF.

The chain couples TRBV5-1 to TRBJ2-5. The CDR3 extends over 13 amino acids. CDR1 and CDR2 from the germline V gene are SGHRS and YFSETQ. The CDR3 loop is CASSLDTEETRYF.

The chain combines TRBV5-1 with TRBJ2-1. Germline V gene lookup returns CDR1 SGHRS and CDR2 YFSETQ. CDR3 length: 15 residues. CDR3 amino acids: CASSEYRDSYNEQFF.

The chain is built from TRBV29-1 and TRBJ2-7; as DNA is missing, the TRBD1 call by TCRdb cannot be tested. The CDR3 contains 13 residues. The V gene's germline CDR1 is SQVTM and CDR2 ANQGSEA. The CDR3 here is CSVEPQNSYEQYF.

Here the CDR3 reads CASSPWGRDSSYNEQFF. The rearrangement joins TRBV7-9 to TRBJ2-1. Germline-derived CDR1 and CDR2 are SEHNR and FQNEAQ (reference sequence). The CDR3 loop spans 17 amino acids. Variable domain in full (rest from reference TRBV7-9 and TRBJ2-1): DTGVSQNPRHKITKRGQNVTFRCDPISEHNRLYWYRQTLGQGPEFLTYFQNEAQLEKSRLLSDRFSAERPKGSFSTLEIQRTEQGDSAMYLCASSPWGRDSSYNEQFFGPGTRLTVL.

The chain recombines TRBV20-1 with TRBJ2-7; TCRdb indicates TRBD1, and absent DNA this call remains unverified. CDR3 length equals 13 residues. The germline V gene has CDR1 DFQATT and CDR2 SNEGSKA (reference sequence). CDR3 residues: CSARDPFGGEQYF.

The rearrangement uses TRBV7-8 and TRBJ2-7. The CDR3 is 15 residues long. CDR1 SGHVS and CDR2 FQNEAQ come from the germline V gene. CDR3 amino acids: CASSFDGVPSYEQYF.

The rearrangement uses TRBV15 and TRBJ2-1; the TRBD2 assignment by TCRdb is unverifiable without DNA. The germline gives CDR1 LNHNV, CDR2 YYDKDF (reference sequence). The CDR3 has 13 residues. CDR3 in amino acids: CATSGLAMNEQFF.

This chain joins TRBV7-2 and TRBJ2-7; the D call of TRBD1 rests on TCRdb alone, since no DNA is present to check it. Germline CDR1 and CDR2: SGHTA and FQGNSA. The CDR3 contains 13 residues. The CDR3 sequence is CASSLGASYEQYF. Together with reference TRBV7-2 and TRBJ2-7, the CDR3 gives the full variable domain: GAGVSQSPSNKVTEKGKDVELRCDPISGHTALYWYRQSLGQGLEFLIYFQGNSAPDKSGLPSDRFSAERTGGSVSTLTIQRTQQEDSAVYLCASSLGASYEQYFGPGTRLTVT.

The chain joins TRBV20-1 to TRBJ2-7; TCRdb reports TRBD1, a call that lacks DNA to check it against. The germline gives CDR1 DFQATT, CDR2 SNEGSKA (reference sequence). This CDR3 contains 17 residues. The CDR3 protein is CSAGRGRTLPGMYEQYF.

The chain is built from TRBV5-6 and TRBJ2-5; TCRdb's D call, TRBD1, is unchecked because there is no DNA. CDR3 length equals 15 residues. Germline V gene sequence: CDR1 SGHDT, CDR2 YYEEEE. CDR3 protein: CASSLKQGAQETQYF.

The chain uses TRBV14 and TRBJ2-1; with no DNA, the TCRdb D assignment of TRBD1 cannot be verified. Germline lookup yields CDR1 SGHDN and CDR2 FVKESK. There are 16 residues in the CDR3. The CDR3 is CASSQVSGSGRNEQFF.

The chain links TRBV29-1 to TRBJ1-4; the D gene TCRdb calls, TRBD1, cannot be checked with no DNA. Germline CDR1 is SQVTM and CDR2 is ANQGSEA. This CDR3 has 16 amino acids. CDR3 sequence reads: CSVEERQGVYNEKLFF.

The gene calls are TRBV28 and TRBJ1-2. Germline values: CDR1 MDHEN, CDR2 SYDVKM. CDR3 length: 14 amino acids. This CDR3 is CASSLPQGGYGYTF.

The chain couples TRBV20-1 to TRBJ2-5; the D gene TCRdb calls, TRBD2, cannot be checked with no DNA. CDR1 and CDR2 from the germline V gene are DFQATT and SNEGSKA (reference sequence). The CDR3 length is 15 residues. The CDR3 loop reads CSARDREREAKTQYF.

The chain joins TRBV7-9 to TRBJ2-7; the D call of TRBD1 rests on TCRdb alone, since no DNA is present to check it. In germline, CDR1 is SEHNR, CDR2 FQNEAQ (reference sequence). There are 15 residues in the CDR3. CDR3 sequence: CASSSTRGGSYEQYF.

V is TRBV20-1 and J is TRBJ2-7; checking the TCRdb D call of TRBD2 is not possible without DNA. The CDR3 spans 15 residues. Germline values: CDR1 DFQATT, CDR2 SNEGSKA (reference sequence). Here the CDR3 reads CSASGSSGFSYEQYF.

The CDR3 spells CASIGGDGEKLFF. The rearrangement links TRBV2 to TRBJ1-4. The CDR3 totals 13 residues. The V gene's germline CDR1 is SNHLY and CDR2 FYNNEI.

The chain carries TRBV4-3 and TRBJ2-1; the TRBD1 assignment by TCRdb is unverifiable without DNA. Germline CDR1 reads LGHNA; CDR2 reads YSLEER. The CDR3 contains 13 residues. Here the CDR3 reads CASSHFPGQEQFF.

This chain uses TRBV4-1 with TRBJ1-1; the TCRdb call, TRBD1, lacks DNA for checking. CDR3 length equals 16 residues. Germline CDR1 reads MGHRA; CDR2 reads YSYEKL. CDR3: CASSQDPLGHYTEAFF.

The V gene is TRBV3-1, the J gene TRBJ2-7. The CDR3 extends over 14 amino acids. In germline, CDR1 is LGHDT, CDR2 YNNKEL (reference sequence). CDR3 sequence: CASSQISLSYEQYF.

The chain combines TRBV7-3 with TRBJ1-1. Germline V gives CDR1 SGHTA, CDR2 FQGTGA. This CDR3 region has 15 residues. The CDR3 region is CASSFIGLPNTEAFF.

The chain couples TRBV3-1 to TRBJ2-7; TCRdb's assignment of TRBD2 cannot be checked, as there is no DNA. Germline values: CDR1 LGHDT, CDR2 YNNKEL (reference sequence). The CDR3 spans 17 residues. The CDR3 here is CASSQTQLPGPTYEQYF.

V is TRBV29-1 and J is TRBJ2-1; TCRdb designates TRBD1, a call that cannot be tested without DNA. Germline V gene lookup returns CDR1 SQVTM and CDR2 ANQGSEA. The CDR3 has 13 amino acids. The CDR3 region is CSEGDSGNNEQFF.